The 16 T cell receptor beta chains given below trace back to one sample, sequenced in a study of Tregs in tolerant kidney transplant recipients. Method: immunoSEQ multiplex PCR; TCRdb's copy keeps in-frame clones and lacks some. The sample comprises about 120,000 clones, around nine tenths of which are singletons, and roughly 0.63% rests with the top ten. The sequencing input was CD4+ T cells from blood. The receptors here all came from a human donor in good health.

This chain links TRBV19 with TRBJ1-2; unclear D gene. Germline V gene data show CDR1 as LNHDA and CDR2 as SQIVND (reference sequence). V was shortened by 1 base and J by 4 bases, with 10 bases between the two germline ends. There are 14 residues in the CDR3. CDR3 nucleotides: TGTGCCAGTAGTATAGGGCCGGCGGTCTATGGCTACACCTTC. This sequence encodes CASSIGPAVYGYTF.

The rearrangement uses TRBV15 and TRBJ1-1; D gene uncertain. This CDR3 is built from 16 residues. Germline lookup yields CDR1 LNHNV and CDR2 YYDKDF (reference sequence). The V end lost 0 bases, the J end lost 0 bases, and 11 bases lay between the germline ends. CDR3 bases: TGTGCCACCAGCAGAGATTTACACGGGCTGAACACTGAAGCTTTCTTT. Its translation: CATSRDLHGLNTEAFF.

The rearrangement uses TRBV27 and TRBJ2-7, with 9 positions matching TRBD2. Unmatched junction bases numbered 2, after V lost 3 bases and J lost 2 bases. Germline V gives CDR1 MNHEY, CDR2 SMNVEV (reference sequence). This CDR3 region has 14 residues. This chain's CDR3 is CASSLVAGAYEQYF. The CDR3 DNA reads as TGTGCCAGCAGTTTGGTAGCGGGAGCCTACGAGCAGTACTTC.

The J gene is TRBJ2-7, the V gene TRBV27; TRBD2 matches 9 bases. The CDR3 is 14 residues long. In germline, CDR1 is MNHEY, CDR2 SMNVEV (reference sequence). V gave up 5 bases and J gave up 4 bases; unmatched junction bases: 6. This CDR3 reads CASSRGGGVYEQYF. The CDR3 DNA is TGTGCCAGCAGTCGGGGCGGGGGGGTGTACGAGCAGTACTTC.

The chain recombines TRBV11-2 with TRBJ2-5, with a weak D call TRBD2 (5 bases). V shed 0 bases and J shed 6 bases, with 14 bases lying between them. The CDR3 sequence is 15 residues long. Germline values: CDR1 SGHAT, CDR2 FQNNGV. CDR3 in amino acids: CASSLDQSPGKTQYF. As DNA, the CDR3 is TGTGCCAGCAGCTTAGATCAGTCCCCGGGAAAGACCCAGTACTTC.

The chain joins TRBV18 to TRBJ1-4, with 7 bases fitting TRBD1. This CDR3 contains 16 residues. The germline V gene has CDR1 KGHSH and CDR2 LQKENI. With V trimmed by 3 bases and J by 7 bases, 11 bases remained unmatched. DNA for the CDR3: TGTGCCAGCTCACCCAAATCGGGCAGGGGGAGTGAAAAACTGTTTTTT. Its protein product is CASSPKSGRGSEKLFF.

The chain couples TRBV6-5 to TRBJ1-3; 8 nucleotides align to TRBD1. Per germline, CDR1 MNHEY and CDR2 SVGAGI. The CDR3 length is 14 residues. Trimming cost V 6 bases and J 6 bases; bases outside gene matches: 7. The CDR3 region is CASRFQGAENTIYF. The CDR3 DNA reads as TGTGCCAGCAGGTTCCAGGGGGCTGAAAACACCATATATTTT.

The CDR3 protein is CASSQASTPMNTEAFF. CDR3 sequence (DNA): TGCGCCAGCAGCCAAGCCTCAACCCCTATGAACACTGAAGCTTTCTTT. The rearrangement uses TRBV4-1 and TRBJ1-1; no clear D gene. V lost 1 base and J lost 0, with 12 bases in between. The CDR3 sequence is 16 residues long. Looked up from germline, CDR1 is MGHRA and CDR2 is YSYEKL.

The chain's CDR3 is CASIRGSRETQYF. CDR3 nucleotide sequence: TGTGCCAGCATTCGGGGGAGCAGGGAGACCCAGTACTTC. J is TRBJ2-5 and V is TRBV6-5; D possibly corresponds to TRBD2 (6 bases). CDR1 MNHEY and CDR2 SVGAGI come from the germline V gene. Trimming took off 7 bases at V and 5 bases at J, with 14 bases between the two ends. The CDR3 contains 13 residues.

This chain links TRBV9 with TRBJ2-5; D is ambiguous. V dropped 0 bases and J dropped 4 bases, with 16 bases sitting between them. The CDR3 contains 16 residues. Looked up from germline, CDR1 is SGDLS and CDR2 is YYNGEE. The DNA for the CDR3 is TGTGCCAGCAGCGTAGCTGCTGGTGGTGTTGGAGAGACCCAGTACTTC. It is translated as CASSVAAGGVGETQYF.

J is TRBJ1-2 and V is TRBV4-1, with a weak D call TRBD1 (5 bases). Germline V gene sequence: CDR1 MGHRA, CDR2 YSYEKL. There are 17 residues in the CDR3. Deletions cut 0 bases from V and 3 bases from J, with 17 bases between. CDR3 in DNA: TGCGCCAGCAGCCAAGATCTAGAGAGGGGCGCGGACTATGGCTACACCTTC. Translated, it gives CASSQDLERGADYGYTF.

The V and J genes are TRBV6-1 and TRBJ1-5; the D gene is possibly TRBD1 (5 bases). The length of the CDR3 is 15 residues. V was cut by 7 bases and J by 1 base, with 14 bases left in between. Germline V CDR1 and CDR2: MNHNS, SASEGT. CDR3: CASNGGVWSNQPQHF. CDR3 bases: TGTGCCAGCAACGGGGGGGTTTGGAGCAATCAGCCCCAGCATTTT.

This chain joins TRBV19 and TRBJ1-3; D unclear. Trimming shortened V by 7 bases and J by 0 bases, and 13 bases separated the two germline ends. Germline CDR1 LNHDA, CDR2 SQIVND (reference sequence). This CDR3 spans 15 amino acids. CDR3 in amino acids: CASMFWGISGNTIYF. CDR3 DNA sequence: TGTGCCAGTATGTTCTGGGGAATCTCTGGAAACACCATATATTTT.

This clone was seen just once. CDR3 in amino acids: CASRNDRGSSYEQYF. The CDR3 DNA follows: TGTGCCAGCAGGAACGACAGGGGTAGTTCCTACGAGCAGTACTTC. The J gene is TRBJ2-7, the V gene TRBV6-5; TRBD1 matches 8 bases. CDR3 length: 15 amino acids. The V gene end was trimmed by 6 bases and the J gene end by 1 base; junction bases not matched to a gene: 8. From germline, CDR1 is MNHEY and CDR2 SVGAGI.

V usage is TRBV27 and J usage is TRBJ1-1; TRBD1 might be the D (5 bases). V lost 4 bases and J 5 bases, leaving 11 bases between the germline ends. This CDR3 contains 13 residues. Germline V gene lookup returns CDR1 MNHEY and CDR2 SMNVEV (reference sequence). Here the CDR3 reads CASSSPGGTEAFF. The CDR3, as DNA: TGTGCCAGCAGTTCCCCTGGGGGTACTGAAGCTTTCTTT.

The CDR3 region has the DNA TGCAGCGTTGCAGGGTACGAGACTGAAGCTTTCTTT. Translation gives CSVAGYETEAFF. The rearrangement uses TRBV29-1 and TRBJ1-1, with a weak D call TRBD1 (5 bases). The CDR3 loop spans 12 amino acids. V was clipped by 4 bases and J by 5 bases, with 11 bases between them. CDR1 is SQVTM and CDR2 is ANQGSEA in the germline V gene.